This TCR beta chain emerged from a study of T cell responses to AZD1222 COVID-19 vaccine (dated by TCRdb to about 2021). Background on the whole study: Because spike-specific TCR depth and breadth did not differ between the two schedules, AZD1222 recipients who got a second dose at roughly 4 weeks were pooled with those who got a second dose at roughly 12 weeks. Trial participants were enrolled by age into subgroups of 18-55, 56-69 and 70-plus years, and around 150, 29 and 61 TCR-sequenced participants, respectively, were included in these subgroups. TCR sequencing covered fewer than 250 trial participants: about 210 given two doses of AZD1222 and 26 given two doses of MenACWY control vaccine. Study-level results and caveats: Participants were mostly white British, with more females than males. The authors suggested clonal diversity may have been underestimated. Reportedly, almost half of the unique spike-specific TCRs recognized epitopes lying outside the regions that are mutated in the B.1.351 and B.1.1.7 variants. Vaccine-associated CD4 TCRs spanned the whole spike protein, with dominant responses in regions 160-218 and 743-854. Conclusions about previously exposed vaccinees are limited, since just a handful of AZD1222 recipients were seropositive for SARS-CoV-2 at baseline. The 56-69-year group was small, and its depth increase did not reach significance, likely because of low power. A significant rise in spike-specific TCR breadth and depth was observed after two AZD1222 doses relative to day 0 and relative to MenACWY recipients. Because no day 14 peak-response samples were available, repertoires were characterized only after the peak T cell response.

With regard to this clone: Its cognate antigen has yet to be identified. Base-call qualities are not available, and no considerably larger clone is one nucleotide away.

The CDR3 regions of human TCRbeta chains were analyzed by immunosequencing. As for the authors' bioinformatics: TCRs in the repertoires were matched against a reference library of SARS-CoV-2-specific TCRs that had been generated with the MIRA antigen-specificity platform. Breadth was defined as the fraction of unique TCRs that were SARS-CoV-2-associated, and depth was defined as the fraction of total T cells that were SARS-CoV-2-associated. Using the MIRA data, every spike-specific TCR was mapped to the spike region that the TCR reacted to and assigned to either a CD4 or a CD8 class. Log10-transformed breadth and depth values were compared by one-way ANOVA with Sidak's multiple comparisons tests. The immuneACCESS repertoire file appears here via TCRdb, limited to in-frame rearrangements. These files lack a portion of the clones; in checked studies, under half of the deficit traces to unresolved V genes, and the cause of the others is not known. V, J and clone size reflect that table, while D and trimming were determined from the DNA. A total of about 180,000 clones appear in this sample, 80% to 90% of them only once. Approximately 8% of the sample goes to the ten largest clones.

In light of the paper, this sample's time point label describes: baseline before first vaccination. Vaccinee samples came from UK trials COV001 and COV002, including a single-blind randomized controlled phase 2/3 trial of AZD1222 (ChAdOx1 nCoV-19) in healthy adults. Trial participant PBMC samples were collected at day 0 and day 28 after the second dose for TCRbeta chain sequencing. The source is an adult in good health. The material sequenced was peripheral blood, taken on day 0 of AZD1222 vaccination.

The sequenced DNA is TGTGCCAGCAGCTTGGGGGACAGGGAGGTTGGAGAGCAGTACTTC. Its protein is CASSLGDREVGEQYF. The sequence joins TRBV5-6 to TRBJ2-7; TRBD1 lines up with 9 middle nucleotides. CDR1 and CDR2 are read off the germline V gene as SGHDT and YYEEEE. The CDR3 runs 15 residues from the cysteine to the phenylalanine. The retained sequence is limited to the CDR3, 45 bases, with the frame set at the first base. V ends up 0 bases short and J 7 bases short, with an unmatched junction base count of 8.